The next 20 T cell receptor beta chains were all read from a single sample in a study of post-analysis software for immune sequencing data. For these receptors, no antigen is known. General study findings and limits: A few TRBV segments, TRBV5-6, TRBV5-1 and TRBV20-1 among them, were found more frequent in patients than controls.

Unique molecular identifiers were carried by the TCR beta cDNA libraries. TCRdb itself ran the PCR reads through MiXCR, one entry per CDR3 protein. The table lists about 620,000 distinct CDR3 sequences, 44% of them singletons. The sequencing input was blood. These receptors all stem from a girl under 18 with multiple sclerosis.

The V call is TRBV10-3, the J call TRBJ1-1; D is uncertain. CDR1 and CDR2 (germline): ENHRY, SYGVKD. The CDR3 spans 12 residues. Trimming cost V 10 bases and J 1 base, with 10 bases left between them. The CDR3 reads CATSDPNTEAFF. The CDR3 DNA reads TGTGCCACGTCAGATCCGAACACTGAAGCTTTCTTT.

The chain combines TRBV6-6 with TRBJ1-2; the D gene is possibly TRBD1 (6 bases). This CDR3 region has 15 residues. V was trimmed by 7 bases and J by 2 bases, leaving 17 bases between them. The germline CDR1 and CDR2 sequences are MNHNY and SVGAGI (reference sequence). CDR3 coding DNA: TGTGCCAGCAACCCGGCCGGGGGGCCGAACTATGGCTACACCTTC. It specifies CASNPAGGPNYGYTF.

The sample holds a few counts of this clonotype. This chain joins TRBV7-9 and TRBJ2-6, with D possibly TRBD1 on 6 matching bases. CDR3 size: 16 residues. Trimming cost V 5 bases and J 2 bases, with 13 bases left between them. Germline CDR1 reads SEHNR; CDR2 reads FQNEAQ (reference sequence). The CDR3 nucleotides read TGTGCCAGCAGCCCCCGGGACACCACTGGGGCCAACGTCCTGACTTTC. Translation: CASSPRDTTGANVLTF. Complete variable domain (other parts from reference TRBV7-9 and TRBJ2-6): DTGVSQNPRHKITKRGQNVTFRCDPISEHNRLYWYRQTLGQGPEFLTYFQNEAQLEKSRLLSDRFSAERPKGSFSTLEIQRTEQGDSAMYLCASSPRDTTGANVLTFGAGSRLTVL.

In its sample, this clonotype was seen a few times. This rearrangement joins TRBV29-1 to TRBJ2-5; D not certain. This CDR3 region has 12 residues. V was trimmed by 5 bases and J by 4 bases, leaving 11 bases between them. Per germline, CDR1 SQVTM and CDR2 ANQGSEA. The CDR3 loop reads CSVSKTGETQYF. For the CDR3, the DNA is TGCAGCGTTTCAAAAACGGGAGAGACCCAGTACTTC.

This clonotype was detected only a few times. CDR3 sequence: CASSPGHKYEQYF. The CDR3, as DNA: TGTGCCAGCAGCCCCGGGCATAAATACGAGCAGTACTTC. The gene calls are TRBV11-2 and TRBJ2-7; the D is unclear. Germline CDR1 SGHAT, CDR2 FQNNGV. Trimming took off 5 bases at V and 4 bases at J, with 12 bases between the two ends. The CDR3 length is 13 residues.

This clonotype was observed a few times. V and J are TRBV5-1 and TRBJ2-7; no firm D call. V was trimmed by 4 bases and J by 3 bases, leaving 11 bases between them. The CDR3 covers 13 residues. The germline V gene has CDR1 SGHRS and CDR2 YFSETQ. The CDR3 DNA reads TGCGCCAGCAGCCCCTCCCCTGGCTACGAGCAGTACTTC. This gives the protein CASSPSPGYEQYF.

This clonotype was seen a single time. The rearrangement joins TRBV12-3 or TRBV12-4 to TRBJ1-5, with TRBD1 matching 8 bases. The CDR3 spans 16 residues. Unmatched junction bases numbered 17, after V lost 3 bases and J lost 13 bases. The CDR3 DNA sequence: TGTGCCAGCAGTTTCCCCACGGACAGGGACAGGCCCTTACAGCATTTT. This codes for CASSFPTDRDRPLQHF.

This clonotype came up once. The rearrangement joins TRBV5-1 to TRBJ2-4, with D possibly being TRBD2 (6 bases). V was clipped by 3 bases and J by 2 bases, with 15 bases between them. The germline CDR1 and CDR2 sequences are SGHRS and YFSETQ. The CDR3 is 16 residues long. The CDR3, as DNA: TGCGCCAGCAGCTGGCTGGGGGAGGAAACCAAAAACATTCAGTACTTC. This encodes CASSWLGEETKNIQYF. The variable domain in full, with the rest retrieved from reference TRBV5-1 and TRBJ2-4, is KAGVTQTPRYLIKTRGQQVTLSCSPISGHRSVSWYQQTPGQGLQFLFEYFSETQRNKGNFPGRFSGRQFSNSRSEMNVSTLELGDSALYLCASSWLGEETKNIQYFGAGTRLSVL.

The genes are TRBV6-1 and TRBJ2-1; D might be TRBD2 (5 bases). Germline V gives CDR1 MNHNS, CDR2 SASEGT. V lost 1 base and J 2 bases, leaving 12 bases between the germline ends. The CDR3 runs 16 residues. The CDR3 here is CASSEEGRAAYNEQFF. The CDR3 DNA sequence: TGTGCCAGCAGTGAAGAAGGGCGGGCAGCCTACAATGAGCAGTTCTTC.

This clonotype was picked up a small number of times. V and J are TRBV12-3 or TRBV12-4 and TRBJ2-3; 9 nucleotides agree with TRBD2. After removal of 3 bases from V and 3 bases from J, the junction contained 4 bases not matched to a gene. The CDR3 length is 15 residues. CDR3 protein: CASSLGGLATDTQYF. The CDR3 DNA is TGTGCCAGCAGTTTGGGAGGACTAGCGACAGATACGCAGTATTTT.

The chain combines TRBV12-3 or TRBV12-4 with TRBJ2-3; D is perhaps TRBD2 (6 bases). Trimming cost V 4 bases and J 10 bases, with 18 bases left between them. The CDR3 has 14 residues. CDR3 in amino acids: CASSWMAGPDAQYF. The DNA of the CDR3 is TGTGCCAGCAGTTGGATGGCGGGACCTGATGCGCAGTATTTT.

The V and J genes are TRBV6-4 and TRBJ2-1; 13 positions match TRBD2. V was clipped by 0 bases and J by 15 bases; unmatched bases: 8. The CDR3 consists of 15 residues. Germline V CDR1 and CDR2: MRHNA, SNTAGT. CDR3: CASSDSTSGRGLRFF. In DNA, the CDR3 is TGTGCCAGCAGTGACTCTACTAGCGGGAGGGGCCTACGGTTCTTC.

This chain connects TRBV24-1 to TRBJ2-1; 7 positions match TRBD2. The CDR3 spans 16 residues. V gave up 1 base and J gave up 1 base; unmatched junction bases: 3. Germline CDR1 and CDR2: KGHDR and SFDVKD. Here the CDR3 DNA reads TGTGCCACCAGTGATTTACGGGAGGTATCCTACAATGAGCAGTTCTTC. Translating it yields CATSDLREVSYNEQFF.

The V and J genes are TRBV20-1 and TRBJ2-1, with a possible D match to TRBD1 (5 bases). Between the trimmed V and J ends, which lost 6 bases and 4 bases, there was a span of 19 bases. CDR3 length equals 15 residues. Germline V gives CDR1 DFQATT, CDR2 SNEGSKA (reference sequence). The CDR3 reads CSALTHGQGYNEQFF. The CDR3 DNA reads TGCAGTGCCCTCACCCACGGGCAGGGTTACAATGAGCAGTTCTTC.

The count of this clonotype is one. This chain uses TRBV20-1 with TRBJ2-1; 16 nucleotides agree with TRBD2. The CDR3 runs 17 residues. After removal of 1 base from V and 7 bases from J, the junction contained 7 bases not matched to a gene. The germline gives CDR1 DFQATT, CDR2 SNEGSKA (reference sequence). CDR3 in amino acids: CSARGGGLAGGRNEQFF. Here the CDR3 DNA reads TGCAGTGCTAGAGGTGGGGGACTAGCGGGAGGGAGGAATGAGCAGTTCTTC.

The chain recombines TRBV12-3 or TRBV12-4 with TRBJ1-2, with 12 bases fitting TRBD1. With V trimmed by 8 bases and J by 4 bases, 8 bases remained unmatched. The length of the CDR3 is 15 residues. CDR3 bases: TGTGCCAGCTCCTCGGGGACAGGGGGCGCCTATGGCTACACCTTC. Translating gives CASSSGTGGAYGYTF.

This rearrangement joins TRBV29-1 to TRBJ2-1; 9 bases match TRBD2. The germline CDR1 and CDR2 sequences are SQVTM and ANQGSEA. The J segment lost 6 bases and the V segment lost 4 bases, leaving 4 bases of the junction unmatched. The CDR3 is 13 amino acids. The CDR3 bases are TGCAGCGTTGTTCGCGGGAGGGTCAATGAGCAGTTCTTC. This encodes CSVVRGRVNEQFF.

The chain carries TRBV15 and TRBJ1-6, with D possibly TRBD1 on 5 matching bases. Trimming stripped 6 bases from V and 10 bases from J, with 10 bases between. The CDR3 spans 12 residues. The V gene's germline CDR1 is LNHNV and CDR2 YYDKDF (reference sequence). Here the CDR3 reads CATRRGSSPLHF. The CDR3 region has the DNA TGTGCCACCAGAAGGGGAAGCTCACCCCTCCACTTT.

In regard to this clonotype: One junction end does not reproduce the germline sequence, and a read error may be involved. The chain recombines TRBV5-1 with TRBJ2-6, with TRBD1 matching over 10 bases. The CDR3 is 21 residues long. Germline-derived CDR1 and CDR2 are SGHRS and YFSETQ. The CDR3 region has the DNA TGCGCCAGCAACTTGGAGGCGCGGGACAGGGGTGTCCTAGGAGGGGCCAACGTCCTGACTTTC. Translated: CASNLEARDRGVLGGANVLTF.

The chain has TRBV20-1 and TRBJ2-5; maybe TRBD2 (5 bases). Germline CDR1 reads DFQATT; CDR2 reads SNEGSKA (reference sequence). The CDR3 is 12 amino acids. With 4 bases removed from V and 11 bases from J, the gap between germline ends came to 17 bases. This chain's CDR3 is CSAKGTLGEQYF. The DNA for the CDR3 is TGCAGTGCTAAGGGCACCCTGGGAGAGCAGTACTTC.